Reported below is one T cell receptor beta chain. The clone's antigen remains unknown. Base qualities are not provided; no much larger clone lies one nucleotide away. V lost 4 bases and J lost 8 bases, and the count of bases not matched to a germline gene is 2. Taken from the germline V gene, the CDR1 and CDR2 loops are KGHDR and SFDVKD. The CDR3 runs 12 amino acids, cysteine and phenylalanine included. Left in the record is the CDR3 DNA by itself, 36 bases read in frame from the first base. The record originates from a study of blood T cell repertoires in COVID-19 (dated by TCRdb to the early 2020s). About the full investigation: Samples from collaborators originated in the United States, Italy and Spain and spanned both the acute and convalescent phases of COVID-19. The samples were drawn from two sources: the first 160 participants of the ongoing ImmuneRACE study, and 1,000 to 1,500 subjects contributed by 6 global collaborators. Where available, HLA class I and class II types were obtained from metadata supplied by the sample provider rather than from assay-based typing. The sample metadata nearly always contained a de-identified subject ID, COVID-19 status, age in years and sex. The repertoires were released in a freely available public database intended as a resource for research on the immune response to SARS-CoV-2. The material from the prospective study consisted of cDNA or gDNA derived from T cells, B-cell-depleted T cells, or PBMCs. The dataset comprised deeply sampled blood TCRbeta repertoires from subjects exposed to, actively infected with, or recovered from COVID-19. Results the study describes overall, beyond this receptor: Clinical and demographic metadata were provided uncurated, with the amount varying by source and participant.

TCRbeta CDR3 regions were amplified from genomic DNA by means of the immunoSEQ Assay, a bias-controlled multiplex PCR. The original methods were these. Within the assay, amplification of reference gene primers was used to estimate how many nucleated cells each sample contained. To quantify the absolute abundance of each unique TCRbeta CDR3 rearrangement, sequence reads were collapsed and filtered. For each sample, productive Simpson clonality was calculated by taking the square root of Simpson's diversity index across productive rearrangements. This is the immuneACCESS table as TCRdb keeps it, with only in-frame sequences that have V and J called. A part of the clones is gone; compared with another copy, unresolved V genes explain less than half, and the rest is unexplained. V and J calls plus clone size are reproduced from that table; the DNA served to infer D and trimming. Counted in this sample were a few hundred thousand clones; 85% of them appeared once. About 3.6% of the sample is in the top ten clones.

Whole blood was collected in K2EDTA tubes by collaborating institutions according to the institutions' own protocols. Collaborator samples were shipped for TCRbeta analysis as frozen whole blood, isolated PBMCs, or DNA extracted from either sample type. The sample comprised peripheral blood. The sequence was collected from a woman under 30 with acute or convalescent COVID-19. The sequence is built from TRBV24-1 and TRBJ1-2; TRBD1 lines up with 8 middle nucleotides. The CDR3 protein: CATSDRGHGYTF. The sequenced DNA is TGTGCCACCAGTGACAGGGGGCACGGCTACACCTTC.